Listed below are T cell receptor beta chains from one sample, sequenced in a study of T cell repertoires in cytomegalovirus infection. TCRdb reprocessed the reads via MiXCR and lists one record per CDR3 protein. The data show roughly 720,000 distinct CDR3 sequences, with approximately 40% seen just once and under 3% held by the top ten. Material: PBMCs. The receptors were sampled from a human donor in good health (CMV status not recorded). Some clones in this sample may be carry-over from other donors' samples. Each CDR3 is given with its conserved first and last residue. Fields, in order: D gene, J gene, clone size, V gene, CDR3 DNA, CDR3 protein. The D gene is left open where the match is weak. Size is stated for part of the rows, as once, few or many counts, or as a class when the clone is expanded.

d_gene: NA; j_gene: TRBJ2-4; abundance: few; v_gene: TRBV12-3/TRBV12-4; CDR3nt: TGTGCCAGCAGTCCCGGGGACATTCAGTACTTC; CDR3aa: CASSPGDIQYF
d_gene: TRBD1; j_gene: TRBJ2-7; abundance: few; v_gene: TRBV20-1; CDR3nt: TGCAGTGCCGGGGCAGGGGGCGTAATCCACGAGCAGTACTTC; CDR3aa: CSAGAGGVIHEQYF
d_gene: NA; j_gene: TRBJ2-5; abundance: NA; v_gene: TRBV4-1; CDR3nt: TGTGCCAGCAGCCCCAGGGATACGGCTACCGAGACCCAGTACTTC; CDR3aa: CASSPRDTATETQYF
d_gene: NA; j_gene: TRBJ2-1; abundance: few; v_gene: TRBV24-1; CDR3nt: TGTGCCACCAGTGACACAGGAATTTACAATGAGCAGTTCTTC; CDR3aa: CATSDTGIYNEQFF
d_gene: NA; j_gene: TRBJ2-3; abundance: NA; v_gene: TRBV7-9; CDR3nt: TGTGCCAGCAGCTTAGGACGACGACGCACAGATACGCAGTATTTT; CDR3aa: CASSLGRRRTDTQYF
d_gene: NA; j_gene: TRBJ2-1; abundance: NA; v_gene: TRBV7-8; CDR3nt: TGTGCCAGCAGCCCTAGTCAAGGGGGACAATACAATGAGCAGTTCTTC; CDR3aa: CASSPSQGGQYNEQFF
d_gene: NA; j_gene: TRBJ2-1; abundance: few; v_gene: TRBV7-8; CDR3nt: TGTGCCAGCAGCCTACGGACTTACTCCTACAATGAGCAGTTCTTC; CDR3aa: CASSLRTYSYNEQFF
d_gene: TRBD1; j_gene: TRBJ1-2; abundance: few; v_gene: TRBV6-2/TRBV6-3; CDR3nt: TGTGCCAGCATAGACGGGGACAGTCCGCGCTACACCTTC; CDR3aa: CASIDGDSPRYTF
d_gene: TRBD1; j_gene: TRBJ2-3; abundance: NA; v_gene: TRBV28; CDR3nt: TGTGCCAGCAGAACCACAGGGGGCCACACAGATACGCAGTATTTT; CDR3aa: CASRTTGGHTDTQYF
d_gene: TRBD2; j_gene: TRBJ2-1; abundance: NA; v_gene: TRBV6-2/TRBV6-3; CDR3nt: TGTGCCAGCAGTTACAAGGGACTAGCGGACAATGAGCAGTTCTTC; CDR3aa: CASSYKGLADNEQFF
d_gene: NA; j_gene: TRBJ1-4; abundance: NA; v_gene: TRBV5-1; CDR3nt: TGCGCCAGCAGCTTGGGGTACAGTGGTGAAAAACTGTTTTTT; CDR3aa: CASSLGYSGEKLFF
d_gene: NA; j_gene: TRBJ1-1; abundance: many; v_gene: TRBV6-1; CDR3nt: TGTGCCAGCACACCCCCATTGGGTCAGAAGAACACTGAAGCTTTCTTT; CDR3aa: CASTPPLGQKNTEAFF
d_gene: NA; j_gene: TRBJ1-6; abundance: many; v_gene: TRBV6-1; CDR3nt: TGTGCCAGCAGTGAACTCGCAGGGTCGAATTCACCCCTCCACTTT; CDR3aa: CASSELAGSNSPLHF
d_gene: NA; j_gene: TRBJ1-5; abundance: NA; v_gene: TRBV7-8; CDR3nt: TGTGCCAGCAGCGCGGGACAAATGTTTGGGCAGCCCCAGCATTTT; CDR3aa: CASSAGQMFGQPQHF
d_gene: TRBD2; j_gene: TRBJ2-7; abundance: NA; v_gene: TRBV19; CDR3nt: TGTGCCAGTAGTATGGCGGGAGCCAAAGGCGAGCAGTACTTC; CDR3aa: CASSMAGAKGEQYF
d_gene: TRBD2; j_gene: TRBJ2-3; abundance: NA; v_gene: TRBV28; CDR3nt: TGTGCCAGCAGTTCCACAGGACTAGGCAGCACAGATACGCAGTATTTT; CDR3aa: CASSSTGLGSTDTQYF
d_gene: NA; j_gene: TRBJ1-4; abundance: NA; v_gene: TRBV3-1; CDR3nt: TGTGCCAGCAGCCAAGGTGTGGCTGGGGTCCCAAAGGGCGAAAAACTGTTTTTT; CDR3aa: CASSQGVAGVPKGEKLFF
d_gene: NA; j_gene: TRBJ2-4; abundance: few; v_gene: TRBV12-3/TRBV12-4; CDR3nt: TGTGCCAGCAGTTTTCTCGCAGAGAAAAACATTCAGTACTTC; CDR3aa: CASSFLAEKNIQYF
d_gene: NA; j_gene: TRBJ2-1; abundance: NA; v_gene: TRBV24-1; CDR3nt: TGTGCCACCAGTGAGAGGGCGGACAATGAGCAGTTCTTC; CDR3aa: CATSERADNEQFF
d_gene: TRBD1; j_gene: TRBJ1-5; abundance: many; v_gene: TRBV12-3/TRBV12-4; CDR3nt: TGTGCCAGCACCGCGACAGGGGGCCAGCCCCAGCATTTT; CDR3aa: CASTATGGQPQHF
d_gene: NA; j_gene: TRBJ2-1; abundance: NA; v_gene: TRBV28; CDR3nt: TGTGCCAGCAGCAAGATATTGGACAACTACAATGAGCAGTTCTTC; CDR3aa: CASSKILDNYNEQFF
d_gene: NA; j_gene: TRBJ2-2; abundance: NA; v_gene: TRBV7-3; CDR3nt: TGTGCCAGCAGCCCACTCGGGGGGAACACCGGGGAGCTGTTTTTT; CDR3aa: CASSPLGGNTGELFF
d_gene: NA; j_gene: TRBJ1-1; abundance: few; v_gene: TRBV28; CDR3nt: TGTGCCAGCAGTGATACAGGATGGACTGAAGCTTTCTTT; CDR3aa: CASSDTGWTEAFF
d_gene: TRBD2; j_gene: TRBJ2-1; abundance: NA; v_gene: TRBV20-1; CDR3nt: TGCAGTGCTAGACCCCAGCGGGGGGGCCGCAGTGAGCAGTTCTTC; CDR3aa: CSARPQRGGRSEQFF
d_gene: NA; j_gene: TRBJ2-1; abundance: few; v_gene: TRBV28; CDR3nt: TGTGCCAGCCGACCGCCCGGGAGTTCGGGTGAGCAGTTCTTC; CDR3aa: CASRPPGSSGEQFF
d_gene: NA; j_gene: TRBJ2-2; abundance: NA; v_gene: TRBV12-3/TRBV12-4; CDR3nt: TGTGCCAGCAGTATCGACGGATTACTGGCCGGGGAGCTGTTTTTT; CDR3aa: CASSIDGLLAGELFF
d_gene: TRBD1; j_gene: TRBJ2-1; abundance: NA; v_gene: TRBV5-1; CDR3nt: TGCGCCAGCAGCTTGGTCGGGACAGGGAACAATGAGCAGTTCTTC; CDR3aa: CASSLVGTGNNEQFF
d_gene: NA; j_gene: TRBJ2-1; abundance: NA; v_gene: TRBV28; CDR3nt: TGTGCCAGCACCCTCAGTAGCCCTCCTGAGCAGTTCTTC; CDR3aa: CASTLSSPPEQFF
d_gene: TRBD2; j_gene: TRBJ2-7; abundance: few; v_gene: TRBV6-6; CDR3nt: TGTGCCACCTTGGAGAGCGGGGGGGCCTACGAGCAGTACTTC; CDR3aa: CATLESGGAYEQYF
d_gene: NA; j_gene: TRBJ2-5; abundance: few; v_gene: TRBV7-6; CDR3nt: TGTGCCAGCAGCCAATTTCCGGGGTCTTCGGAGACCCAGTACTTC; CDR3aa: CASSQFPGSSETQYF
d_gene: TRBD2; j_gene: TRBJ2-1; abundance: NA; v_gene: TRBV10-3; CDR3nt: TGTGCCATCAGTGAGTCCGCACTAGCGGGCAGCTACAATGAGCAGTTCTTC; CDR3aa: CAISESALAGSYNEQFF
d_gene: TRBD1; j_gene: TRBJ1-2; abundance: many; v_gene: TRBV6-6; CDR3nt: TGTGCCAGCAGTTACGGGATGGGACAGGGGATCGACTACACCTTC; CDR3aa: CASSYGMGQGIDYTF
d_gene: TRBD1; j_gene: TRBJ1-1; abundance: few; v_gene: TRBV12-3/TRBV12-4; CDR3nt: TGTGCCAGCAGACTGGGACAGGGGTCCTACCGGGCTTTCTTT; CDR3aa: CASRLGQGSYRAFF
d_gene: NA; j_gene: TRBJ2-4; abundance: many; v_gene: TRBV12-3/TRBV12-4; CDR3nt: TGTGCCAGCAGTTTAAGACTTCCGTTTGGCGGGGAAAACATTCAGTACTTC; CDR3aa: CASSLRLPFGGENIQYF
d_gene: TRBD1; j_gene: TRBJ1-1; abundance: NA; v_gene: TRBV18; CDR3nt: TGTGCCAGCTCACCGACAGGGGGCGGGGGAACTGAAGCTTTCTTT; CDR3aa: CASSPTGGGGTEAFF
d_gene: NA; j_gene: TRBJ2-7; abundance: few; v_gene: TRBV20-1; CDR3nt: TGCAGTGCTAGGGACCATTACTCCGTGGGAGGCTACGAGCAGTACTTC; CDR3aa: CSARDHYSVGGYEQYF
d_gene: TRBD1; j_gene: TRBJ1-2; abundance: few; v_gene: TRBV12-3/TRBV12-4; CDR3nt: TGTGCCAGCAGTTTAGTTGTAGGGGGCGCAGATGGCTACACCTTC; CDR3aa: CASSLVVGGADGYTF
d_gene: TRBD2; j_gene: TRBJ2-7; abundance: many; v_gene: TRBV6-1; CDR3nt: TGTGCCAGCAGTGAAGCCGGGACTAGCGGGAGGGTGCAGTACTTC; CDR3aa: CASSEAGTSGRVQYF
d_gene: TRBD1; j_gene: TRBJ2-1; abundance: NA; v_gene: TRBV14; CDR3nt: TGTGCCAGCAGCCAAGATTGGCGGGGGACAGGGGGCGGTGAGCAGTTCTTC; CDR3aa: CASSQDWRGTGGGEQFF
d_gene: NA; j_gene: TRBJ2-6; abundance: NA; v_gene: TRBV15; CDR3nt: TGTGCCACCAGCAGCCTTGAAGGACGGCACTCTGGGGCCAACGTCCTGACTTTC; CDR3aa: CATSSLEGRHSGANVLTF
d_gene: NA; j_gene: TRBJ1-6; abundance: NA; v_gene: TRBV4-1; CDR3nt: TGCGCCAGCAGCCAACAGCTCGACCGTTATAATTCACCCCTCCACTTT; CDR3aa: CASSQQLDRYNSPLHF